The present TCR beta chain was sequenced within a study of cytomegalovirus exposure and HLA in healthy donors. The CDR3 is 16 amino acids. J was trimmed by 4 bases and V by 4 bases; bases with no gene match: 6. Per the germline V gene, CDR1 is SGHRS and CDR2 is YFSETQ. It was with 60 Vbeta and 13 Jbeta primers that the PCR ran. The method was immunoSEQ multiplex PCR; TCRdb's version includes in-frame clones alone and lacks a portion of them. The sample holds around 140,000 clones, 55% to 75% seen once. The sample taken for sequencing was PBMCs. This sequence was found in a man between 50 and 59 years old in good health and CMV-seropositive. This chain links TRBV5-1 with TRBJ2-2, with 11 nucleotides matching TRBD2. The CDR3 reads CASSVTSGSFTGELFF. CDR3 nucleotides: TGCGCCAGCAGCGTTACTAGCGGGAGTTTCACCGGGGAGCTGTTTTTT.